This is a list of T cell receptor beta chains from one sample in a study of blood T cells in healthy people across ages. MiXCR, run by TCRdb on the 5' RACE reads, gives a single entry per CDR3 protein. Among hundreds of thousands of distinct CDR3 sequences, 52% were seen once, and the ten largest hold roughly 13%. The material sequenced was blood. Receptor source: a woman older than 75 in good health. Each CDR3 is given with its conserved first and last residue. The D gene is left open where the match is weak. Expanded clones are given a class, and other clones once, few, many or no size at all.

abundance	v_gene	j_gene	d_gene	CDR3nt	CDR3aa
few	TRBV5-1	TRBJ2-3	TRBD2	TGCGCCAGCACCCCAGCGGGGGTCGCAGATACGCAGTATTTT	CASTPAGVADTQYF
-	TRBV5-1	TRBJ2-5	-	TGCGCCAGCAGCTACAACTCGGAGACCCAGTACTTC	CASSYNSETQYF
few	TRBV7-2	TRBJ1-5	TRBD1	TGTGCCAGCAGCCCTCGACAGGGAGGCATCGGTCAGCCCCAGCATTTT	CASSPRQGGIGQPQHF
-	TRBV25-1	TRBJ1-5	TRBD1	TGTGTCAGCAGTGAGGACAGGGGCAATCAGCCCCAGCATTTT	CVSSEDRGNQPQHF
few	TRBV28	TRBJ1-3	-	TGTGCCAGCAGCTTGACACATGGAAACACCATATATTTT	CASSLTHGNTIYF
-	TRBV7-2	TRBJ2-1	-	TGTGCCAGCAGCTCGGACGAGGGACTGCTAGGCTACAATGAGCAGTTCTTC	CASSSDEGLLGYNEQFF
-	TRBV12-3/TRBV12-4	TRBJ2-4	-	TGTGCCAGCAGTCCCAGGAGAGGAATAGTCAAAAACAGTCAGTACTTC	CASSPRRGIVKNSQYF
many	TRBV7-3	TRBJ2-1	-	TGTGCCAGCAGCCCAGGGGCAGCCAACAATGAGCAGTTCTTC	CASSPGAANNEQFF
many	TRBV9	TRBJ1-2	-	TGTGCCAGCAGCCCTCAAGGGACCGTGTATGGCTACACCTTC	CASSPQGTVYGYTF
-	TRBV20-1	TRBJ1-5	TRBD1	TGCAGTGCAACCCTTCAGGGGGCTTGGCAGCCCCAGCATTTT	CSATLQGAWQPQHF
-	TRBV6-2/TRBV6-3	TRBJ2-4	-	TGTGCCACCATTCCCGGGGAAGCCAAAAACATTCAGTACTTC	CATIPGEAKNIQYF
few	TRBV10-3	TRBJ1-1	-	TGTGCCATCAGTGAGGGCCAGACGAACACTGAAGCTTTCTTT	CAISEGQTNTEAFF
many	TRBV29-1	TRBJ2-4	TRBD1	TGCAGCGTGATGACAGGGTTAGCCAAAAACATTCAGTACTTC	CSVMTGLAKNIQYF
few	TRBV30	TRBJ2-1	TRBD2	TGTGCCTGGAGTGTAGCGGGGGGGTTTAGCTCCTACAATGAGCAGTTCTTC	CAWSVAGGFSSYNEQFF
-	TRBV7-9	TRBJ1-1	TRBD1	TGTGCCAGCAGCTTCTGGGACAGGAGGAACACTGAAGCTTTCTTT	CASSFWDRRNTEAFF
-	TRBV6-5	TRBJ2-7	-	TGTGCCAGCAGTTACTTCTCGGGGGCAGCCTACGAGCAGTACTTC	CASSYFSGAAYEQYF
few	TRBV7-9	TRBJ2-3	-	TGTGCCACCCCTCCAGTAGATACGCAGTATTTT	CATPPVDTQYF
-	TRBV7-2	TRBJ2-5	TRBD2	TGTGCCAGCAGCTTCTCCCGCGGGACTAGCGGGAGGGCGCGTAACAATGAGCAGTACTTC	CASSFSRGTSGRARNNEQYF
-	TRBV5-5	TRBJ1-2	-	TGTGCCAGCAGCACGGACGTAAACTATGGCTACACCTTC	CASSTDVNYGYTF
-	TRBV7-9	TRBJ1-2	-	TGTGCCAGCAGGACCTCGCAAGGTTCACTTGGCTACACCTTC	CASRTSQGSLGYTF
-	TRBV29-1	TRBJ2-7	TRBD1	TGCAGCGGTGGGACAGCTTCCTACGAGCAGTACTTC	CSGGTASYEQYF
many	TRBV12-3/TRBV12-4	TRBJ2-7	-	TGTGCCAGCAGTTTTTGGAGGGATTCCTACGAGCAGTACTTC	CASSFWRDSYEQYF
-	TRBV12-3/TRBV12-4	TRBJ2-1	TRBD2	TGTGCCAGCAGCCTCTCCCTAGCGGACCCATACAATGAGCAGTTCTTC	CASSLSLADPYNEQFF
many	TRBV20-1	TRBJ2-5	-	TGCAGTGCTCCAAGTAGCGTAAAAGAGACCCAGTACTTC	CSAPSSVKETQYF
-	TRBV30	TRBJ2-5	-	TGTGCCTGGAGAGGTCAGAACCAAGAGACCCAGTACTTC	CAWRGQNQETQYF
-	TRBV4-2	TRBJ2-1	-	TGTGCCAGCAGCCGACAGCTCAGGGATCCGATTTACAATGAGCAGTTCTTC	CASSRQLRDPIYNEQFF
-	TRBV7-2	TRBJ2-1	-	TGTGCCAGCAGCTTTAGCGAGAGCTCCTACAATGAGCAGTTCTTC	CASSFSESSYNEQFF
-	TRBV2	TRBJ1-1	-	TGTGCCAGCAGCCCGTTCATGAACACTGAAGCTTTCTTT	CASSPFMNTEAFF
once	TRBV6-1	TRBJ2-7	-	TGTGCCAGCAGGCTCCGTCAGGGAACCTACGAGCAGTACTTC	CASRLRQGTYEQYF
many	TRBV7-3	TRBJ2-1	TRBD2	TGTGCCAGCAGCTCTGGACTAGCGGGATTTTATGAGCAGTTCTTC	CASSSGLAGFYEQFF
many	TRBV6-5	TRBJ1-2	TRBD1	TGTGCCAGCAGGGCAGGGGGCGGTGGCTACACCTTC	CASRAGGGGYTF
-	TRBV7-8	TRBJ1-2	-	TGTGCCAGCAGCCTGGGACCGCATACGCTCGCAGTCTATGGCTACACCTTC	CASSLGPHTLAVYGYTF
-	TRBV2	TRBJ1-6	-	TGTGCCAGCAAGGCAGACAATTCACCCCTCCACTTT	CASKADNSPLHF
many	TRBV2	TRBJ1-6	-	TGTGCCAGTCAACCGGGGCCCCGGTATAATTCACCCCTCCACTTT	CASQPGPRYNSPLHF
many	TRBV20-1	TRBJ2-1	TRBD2	TGCAGTGCTATCCAGCCTAGCGGGATGGGCTACAATGAGCAGTTCTTC	CSAIQPSGMGYNEQFF
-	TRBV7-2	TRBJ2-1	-	TGTGCCAGCAGCTTAGTAGCTGCGGGGGCCTTCTACAATGAGCAGTTCTTC	CASSLVAAGAFYNEQFF
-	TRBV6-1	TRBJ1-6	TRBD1	TGTGCCAGCAGTGAGGGACAGGTGGGCTCACCCCTCCACTTT	CASSEGQVGSPLHF
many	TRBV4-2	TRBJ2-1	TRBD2	TGTGCCAGCAGCCAACCCCTAGCGGGAGTCATGGATGAGCAGTTCTTC	CASSQPLAGVMDEQFF
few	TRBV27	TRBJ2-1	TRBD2	TGTGCCAGCGCCGGGACTATTAATGGGTACAATGAGCAGTTCTTC	CASAGTINGYNEQFF
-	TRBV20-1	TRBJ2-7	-	TGCAGTGCCCCCGGTCCTTACGAGCAGTACTTC	CSAPGPYEQYF
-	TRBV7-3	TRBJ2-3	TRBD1	TGTGCCAGCAGCTTAGAGGGGGCCCCGAGCACAGATACGCAGTATTTT	CASSLEGAPSTDTQYF
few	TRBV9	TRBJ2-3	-	TGTGCCAGCAGCGTAGCTGGGACCAGGGACGTAGATACGCAGTATTTT	CASSVAGTRDVDTQYF
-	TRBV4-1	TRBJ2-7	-	TGCGCCAGCAGCCAAGAGTTTGGCGGTAGCTCCTACGAGCAGTACTTC	CASSQEFGGSSYEQYF